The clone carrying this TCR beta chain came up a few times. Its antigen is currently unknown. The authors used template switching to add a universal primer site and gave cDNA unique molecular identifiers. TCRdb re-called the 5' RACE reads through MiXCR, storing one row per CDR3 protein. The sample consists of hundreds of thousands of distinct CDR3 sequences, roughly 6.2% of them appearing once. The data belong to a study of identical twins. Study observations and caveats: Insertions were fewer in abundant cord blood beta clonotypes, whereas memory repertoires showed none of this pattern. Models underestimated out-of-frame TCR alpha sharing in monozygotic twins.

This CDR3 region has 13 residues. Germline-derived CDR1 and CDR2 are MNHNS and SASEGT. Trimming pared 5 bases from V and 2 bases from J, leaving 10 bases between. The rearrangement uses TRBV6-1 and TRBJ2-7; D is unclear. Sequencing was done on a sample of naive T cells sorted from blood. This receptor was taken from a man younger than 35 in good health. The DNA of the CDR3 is TGTGCCAGCAGTAAGACACCGACCTACGAGCAGTACTTC. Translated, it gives CASSKTPTYEQYF.